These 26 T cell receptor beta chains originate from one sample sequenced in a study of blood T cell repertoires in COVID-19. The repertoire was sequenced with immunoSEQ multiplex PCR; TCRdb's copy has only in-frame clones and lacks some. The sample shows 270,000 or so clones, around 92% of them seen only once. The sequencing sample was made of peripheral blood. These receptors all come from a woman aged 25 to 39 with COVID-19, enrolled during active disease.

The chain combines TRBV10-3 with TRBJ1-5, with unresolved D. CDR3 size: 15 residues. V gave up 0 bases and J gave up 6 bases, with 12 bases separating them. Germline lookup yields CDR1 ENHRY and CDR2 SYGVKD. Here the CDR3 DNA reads TGTGCCATCAGTGAGTCTACAGTATTGGCTCAGCCCCAGCATTTT. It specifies CAISESTVLAQPQHF.

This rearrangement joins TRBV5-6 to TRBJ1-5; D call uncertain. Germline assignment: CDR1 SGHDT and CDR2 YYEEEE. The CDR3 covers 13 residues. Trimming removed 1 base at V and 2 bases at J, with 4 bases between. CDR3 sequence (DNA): TGTGCCAGCAGCTTGCGAGGCAATCAGCCCCAGCATTTT. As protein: CASSLRGNQPQHF.

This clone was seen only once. Written as DNA, the CDR3 is TGTGCCAGCAGCTTAGCGCGGGGGAACTATGGCTACACCTTC. It yields the protein CASSLARGNYGYTF. V and J are TRBV7-2 and TRBJ1-2, with a weak D call TRBD1 (5 bases). This CDR3 has 14 amino acids. CDR1 SGHTA and CDR2 FQGNSA come from the germline V gene. Trimming cost V 0 bases and J 2 bases, with 7 bases left between them.

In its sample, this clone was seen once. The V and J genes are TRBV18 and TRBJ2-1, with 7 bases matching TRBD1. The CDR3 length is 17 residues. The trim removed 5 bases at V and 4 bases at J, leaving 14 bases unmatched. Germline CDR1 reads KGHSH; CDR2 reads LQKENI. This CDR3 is CASSTIEGASWYNEQFF. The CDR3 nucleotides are TGTGCCAGCTCAACGATCGAGGGGGCTTCGTGGTACAATGAGCAGTTCTTC. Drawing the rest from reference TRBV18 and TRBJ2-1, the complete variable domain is NAGVMQNPRHLVRRRGQEARLRCSPMKGHSHVYWYRQLPEEGLKFMVYLQKENIIDESGMPKERFSAEFPKEGPSILRIQQVVRGDSAAYFCASSTIEGASWYNEQFFGPGTRLTVL.

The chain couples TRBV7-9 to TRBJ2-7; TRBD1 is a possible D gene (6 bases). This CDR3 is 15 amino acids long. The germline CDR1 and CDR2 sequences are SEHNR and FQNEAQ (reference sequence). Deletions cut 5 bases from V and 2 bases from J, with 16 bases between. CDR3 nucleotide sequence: TGTGCCAGCAGCCTTGGACAGATGAGACCCTACGAGCAGTACTTC. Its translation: CASSLGQMRPYEQYF.

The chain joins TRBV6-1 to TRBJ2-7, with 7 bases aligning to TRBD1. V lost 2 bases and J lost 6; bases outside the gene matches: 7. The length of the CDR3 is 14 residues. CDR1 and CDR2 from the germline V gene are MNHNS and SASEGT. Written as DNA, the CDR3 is TGTGCCAGCAGTGAACCCGACAGGGTTCGCGAGCAGTACTTC. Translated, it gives CASSEPDRVREQYF.

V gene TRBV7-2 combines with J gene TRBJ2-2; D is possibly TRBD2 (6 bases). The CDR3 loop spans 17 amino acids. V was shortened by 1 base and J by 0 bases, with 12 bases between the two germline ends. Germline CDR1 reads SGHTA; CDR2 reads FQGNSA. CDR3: CASSLGRRGPNTGELFF. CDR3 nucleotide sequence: TGTGCCAGCAGCTTAGGTCGGAGGGGTCCGAACACCGGGGAGCTGTTTTTT.

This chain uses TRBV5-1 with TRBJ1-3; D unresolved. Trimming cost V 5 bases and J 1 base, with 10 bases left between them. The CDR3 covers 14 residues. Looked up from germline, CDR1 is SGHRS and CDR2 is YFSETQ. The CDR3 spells CASSMRASGNTIYF. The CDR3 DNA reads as TGCGCCAGCAGTATGAGGGCATCTGGAAACACCATATATTTT.

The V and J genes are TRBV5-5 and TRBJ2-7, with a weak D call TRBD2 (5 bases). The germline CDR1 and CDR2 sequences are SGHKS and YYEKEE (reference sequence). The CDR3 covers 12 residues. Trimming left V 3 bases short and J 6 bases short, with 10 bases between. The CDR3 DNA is TGTGCCAGCAGCTCCCCCGCGGGCGAGCAGTACTTC. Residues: CASSSPAGEQYF. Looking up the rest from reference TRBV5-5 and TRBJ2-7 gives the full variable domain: DAGVTQSPTHLIKTRGQQVTLRCSPISGHKSVSWYQQVLGQGPQFIFQYYEKEERGRGNFPDRFSARQFPNYSSELNVNALLLGDSALYLCASSSPAGEQYFGPGTRLTVT.

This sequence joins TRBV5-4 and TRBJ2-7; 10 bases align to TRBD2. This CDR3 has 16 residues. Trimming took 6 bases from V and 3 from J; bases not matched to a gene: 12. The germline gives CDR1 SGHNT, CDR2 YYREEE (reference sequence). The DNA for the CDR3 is TGTGCCAGCACCACCCTCAGCGGGGGGGGTTTCTACGAGCAGTACTTC. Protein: CASTTLSGGGFYEQYF.

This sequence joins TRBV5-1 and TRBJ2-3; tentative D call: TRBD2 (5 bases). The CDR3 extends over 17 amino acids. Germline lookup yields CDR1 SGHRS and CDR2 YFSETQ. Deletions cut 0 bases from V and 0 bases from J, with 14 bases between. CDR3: CASSLGSNGISTDTQYF. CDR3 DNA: TGCGCCAGCAGCTTGGGGAGCAACGGGATTAGCACAGATACGCAGTATTTT.

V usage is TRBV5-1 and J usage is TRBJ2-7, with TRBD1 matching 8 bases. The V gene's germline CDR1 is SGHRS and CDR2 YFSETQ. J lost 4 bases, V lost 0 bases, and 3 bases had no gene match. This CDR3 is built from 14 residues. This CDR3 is CASSLGQGRYEQYF. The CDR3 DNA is TGCGCCAGCAGCTTGGGACAGGGGAGGTACGAGCAGTACTTC. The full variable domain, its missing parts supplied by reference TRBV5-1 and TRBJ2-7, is KAGVTQTPRYLIKTRGQQVTLSCSPISGHRSVSWYQQTPGQGLQFLFEYFSETQRNKGNFPGRFSGRQFSNSRSEMNVSTLELGDSALYLCASSLGQGRYEQYFGPGTRLTVT.

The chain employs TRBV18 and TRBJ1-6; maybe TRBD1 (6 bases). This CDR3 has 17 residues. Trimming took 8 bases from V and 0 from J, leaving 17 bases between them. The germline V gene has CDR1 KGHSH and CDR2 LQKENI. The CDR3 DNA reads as TGTGCCAGCACTGCGGACAGACCCAGCTCCTATAATTCACCCCTCCACTTT. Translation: CASTADRPSSYNSPLHF.

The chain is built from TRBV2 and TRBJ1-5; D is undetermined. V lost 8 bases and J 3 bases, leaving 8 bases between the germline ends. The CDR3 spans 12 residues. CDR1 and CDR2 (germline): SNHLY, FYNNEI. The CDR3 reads CASSGFNQPQHF. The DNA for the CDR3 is TGTGCCAGCTCGGGATTCAATCAGCCCCAGCATTTT.

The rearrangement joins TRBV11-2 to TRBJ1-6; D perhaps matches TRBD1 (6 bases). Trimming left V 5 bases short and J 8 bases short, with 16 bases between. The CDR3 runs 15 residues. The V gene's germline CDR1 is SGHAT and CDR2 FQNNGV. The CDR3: CASSLRGAQYSPLHF. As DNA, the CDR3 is TGTGCCAGCAGCCTTCGGGGGGCGCAATATTCACCCCTCCACTTT.

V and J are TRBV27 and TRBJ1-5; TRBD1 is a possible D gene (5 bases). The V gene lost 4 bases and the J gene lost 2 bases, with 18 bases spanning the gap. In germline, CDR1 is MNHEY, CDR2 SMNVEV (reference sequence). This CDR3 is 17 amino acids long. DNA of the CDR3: TGTGCCAGCAGTTCCCGGTTAGGGGCGAACGGCAATCAGCCCCAGCATTTT. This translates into CASSSRLGANGNQPQHF.

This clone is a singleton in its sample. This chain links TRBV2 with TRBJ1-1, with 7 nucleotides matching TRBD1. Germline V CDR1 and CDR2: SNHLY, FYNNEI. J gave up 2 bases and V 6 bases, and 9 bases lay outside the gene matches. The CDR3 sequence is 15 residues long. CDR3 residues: CASRVNRGGNTEAFF. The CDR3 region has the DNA TGTGCCAGCAGGGTTAACAGGGGAGGCAACACTGAAGCTTTCTTT.

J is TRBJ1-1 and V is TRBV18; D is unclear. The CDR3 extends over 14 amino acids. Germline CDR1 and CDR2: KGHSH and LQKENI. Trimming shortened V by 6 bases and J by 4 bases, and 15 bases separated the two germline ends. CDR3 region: CASSPPRASTEAFF. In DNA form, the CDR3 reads TGTGCCAGCTCCCCTCCGAGAGCTAGCACTGAAGCTTTCTTT.

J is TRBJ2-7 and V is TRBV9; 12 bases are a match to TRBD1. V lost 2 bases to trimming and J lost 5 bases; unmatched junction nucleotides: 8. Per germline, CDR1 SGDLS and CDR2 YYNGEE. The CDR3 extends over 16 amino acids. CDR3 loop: CASSVSLGQGANEQYF. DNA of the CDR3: TGTGCCAGCAGCGTCTCCCTGGGACAGGGGGCGAACGAGCAGTACTTC.

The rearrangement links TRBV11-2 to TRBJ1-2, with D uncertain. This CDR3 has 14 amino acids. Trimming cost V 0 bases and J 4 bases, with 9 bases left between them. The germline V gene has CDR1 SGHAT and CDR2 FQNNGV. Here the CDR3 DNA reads TGTGCCAGCAGCTTAGAGGCGAGGTTCTATGGCTACACCTTC. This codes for CASSLEARFYGYTF.

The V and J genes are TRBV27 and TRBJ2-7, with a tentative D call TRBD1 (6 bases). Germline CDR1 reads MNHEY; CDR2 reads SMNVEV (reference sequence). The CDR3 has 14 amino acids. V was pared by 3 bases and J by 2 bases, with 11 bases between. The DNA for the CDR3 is TGTGCCAGCAGTTTGACAGGTACGCCCTACGAGCAGTACTTC. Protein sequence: CASSLTGTPYEQYF.

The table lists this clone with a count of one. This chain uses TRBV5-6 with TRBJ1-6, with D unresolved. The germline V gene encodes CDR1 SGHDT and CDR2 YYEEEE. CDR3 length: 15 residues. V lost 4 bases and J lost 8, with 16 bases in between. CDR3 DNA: TGTGCCAGCAGCGCCAGGCGCCTGGAATATTCACCCCTCCACTTT. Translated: CASSARRLEYSPLHF. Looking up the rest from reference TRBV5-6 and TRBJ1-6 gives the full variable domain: DAGVTQSPTHLIKTRGQQVTLRCSPKSGHDTVSWYQQALGQGPQFIFQYYEEEERQRGNFPDRFSGHQFPNYSSELNVNALLLGDSALYLCASSARRLEYSPLHFGNGTRLTVT.

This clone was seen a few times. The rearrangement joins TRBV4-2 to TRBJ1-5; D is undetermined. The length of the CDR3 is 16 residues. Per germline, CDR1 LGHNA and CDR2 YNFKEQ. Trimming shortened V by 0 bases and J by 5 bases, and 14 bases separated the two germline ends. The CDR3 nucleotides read TGTGCCAGCAGCCAAGACCAGGCGGGGTACGATCAGCCCCAGCATTTT. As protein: CASSQDQAGYDQPQHF.

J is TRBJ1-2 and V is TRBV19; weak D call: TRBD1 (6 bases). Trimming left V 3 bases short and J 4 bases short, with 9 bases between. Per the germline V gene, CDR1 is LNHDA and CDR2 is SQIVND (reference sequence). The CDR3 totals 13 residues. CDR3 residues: CASSIDRSYGYTF. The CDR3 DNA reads TGTGCCAGTAGTATCGACAGGAGCTATGGCTACACCTTC.

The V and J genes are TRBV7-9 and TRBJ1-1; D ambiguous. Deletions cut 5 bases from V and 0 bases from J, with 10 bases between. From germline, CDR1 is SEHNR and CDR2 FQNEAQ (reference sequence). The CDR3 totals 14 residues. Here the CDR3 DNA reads TGTGCCAGCAGCCACTCCATCATGAACACTGAAGCTTTCTTT. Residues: CASSHSIMNTEAFF. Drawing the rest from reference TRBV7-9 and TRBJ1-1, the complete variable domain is DTGVSQNPRHKITKRGQNVTFRCDPISEHNRLYWYRQTLGQGPEFLTYFQNEAQLEKSRLLSDRFSAERPKGSFSTLEIQRTEQGDSAMYLCASSHSIMNTEAFFGQGTRLTVV.

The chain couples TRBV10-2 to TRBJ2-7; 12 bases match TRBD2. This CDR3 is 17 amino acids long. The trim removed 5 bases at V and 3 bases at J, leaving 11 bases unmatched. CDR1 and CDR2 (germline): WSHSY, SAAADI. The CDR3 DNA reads TGCGCCAGCAGTAATGAGGGGAGGGGACTAGCGGGCTACGAGCAGTACTTC. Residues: CASSNEGRGLAGYEQYF.